This T cell receptor beta chain came from a study of lymphopenia after photon versus proton radiotherapy. V lost 5 bases to trimming and J lost 3 bases, with 14 bases between them. The CDR3 covers 15 residues. The germline V gene encodes CDR1 MNHEY and CDR2 SMNVEV (reference sequence). The repertoire was sequenced with immunoSEQ multiplex PCR; TCRdb's copy has only in-frame clones and lacks some. The sample has roughly 3,000 clones, about 94% seen once. Findings and caveats of the study: Proton therapy kept repertoires fairly stable, unlike photons, which gained effector/memory cells. Authors raise, but do not show, better survival with proton therapy.

Points on this clone: The antigen is undetermined.

The receptor comes from a woman in her 70s with pancreatic cancer. The chain joins TRBV27 to TRBJ2-4; D might be TRBD1 (6 bases). The source material was peripheral blood, sampled from a patient treated with photon-based radiotherapy. The CDR3 loop reads CASSQPRDNKNIQYF. The CDR3 nucleotides are TGTGCCAGCAGTCAACCCCGGGACAACAAAAACATTCAGTACTTC.